This T cell receptor (beta chain) was identified during a study of blood T cell repertoires in COVID-19. Study-level background: T cells, B-cell-depleted T cells, or PBMCs supplied cDNA or gDNA.

Here immunoSEQ multiplex PCR was the method, and the copy in TCRdb shows in-frame clones only, minus some. The sample contains under 140,000 clones, around four fifths of which appear only once. The receptor's source is an older woman with acute or convalescent COVID-19. Sequencing was performed on peripheral blood.

CDR3 DNA: TGTGCCAGCAGCTTCGCAGGGGCAGGCTACGAGCAGTACTTC. Encoded protein: CASSFAGAGYEQYF. The chain has TRBV11-2 and TRBJ2-7, with D possibly TRBD1 on 6 matching bases. The CDR3 totals 14 residues. Between the trimmed V and J ends, which lost 3 bases and 3 bases, there was a span of 12 bases. CDR1 and CDR2 from the germline V gene are SGHAT and FQNNGV.